The 17 T cell receptor beta chains reported below all come from one sample, sequenced in a study of blood T cells in healthy people across ages. A second PCR of roughly 7 to 11 cycles used a sample-barcoded 5' primer and a J-beta primer mix. TCRdb re-called the 5' RACE reads through MiXCR, storing one row per CDR3 protein. The data contain 1.5 million to 2 million distinct CDR3 sequences, 30% to 40% of them singletons. Sequencing was performed on blood. Every receptor here comes from a human donor in good health.

Only a few counts were recorded for this clonotype. The V and J genes are TRBV7-9 and TRBJ1-4; tentatively, D is TRBD1 (5 bases). CDR1 is SEHNR, CDR2 FQNEAQ, per germline (reference sequence). The CDR3 runs 15 residues. V dropped 5 bases and J dropped 0 bases, with 10 bases sitting between them. CDR3 bases: TGTGCCAGCAGCCCTTCGACAGCAACTAATGAAAAACTGTTTTTT. Amino acid sequence: CASSPSTATNEKLFF.

The chain is built from TRBV5-6 and TRBJ1-5; D uncertain. Germline V gene lookup returns CDR1 SGHDT and CDR2 YYEEEE. V was shortened by 0 bases and J by 9 bases, with 10 bases between the two germline ends. The CDR3 sequence is 13 residues long. This chain's CDR3 is CASSLGVEGPQHF. CDR3 bases: TGTGCCAGCAGCTTGGGTGTGGAGGGGCCCCAGCATTTT.

Only a few counts were recorded for this clonotype. The chain links TRBV7-9 to TRBJ2-7; D assignment may be TRBD1 or TRBD2 (5 bases each). Deletions cut 5 bases from V and 0 bases from J, with 17 bases between. Germline CDR1 reads SEHNR; CDR2 reads FQNEAQ (reference sequence). CDR3 size: 16 residues. CDR3: CASSPPGAIDSYEQYF. In nucleotides, the CDR3 is TGTGCCAGCAGCCCCCCCGGGGCAATCGACTCCTACGAGCAGTACTTC.

Comment on this clonotype: Being one base from a much bigger clone, this may be a read error. The rearrangement uses TRBV6-2 or TRBV6-3 and TRBJ1-2; D remains ambiguous. This CDR3 contains 13 residues. CDR1 and CDR2 from the germline V gene are MNHEY and SVGEGT. V was trimmed by 0 bases and J by 5 bases, leaving 7 bases between them. The CDR3 coding sequence is TGTGCCAGCAGTTACTCGAACTGGTATGGCTACACCTTC. Translated, it gives CASSYSNWYGYTF.

V gene TRBV29-1 combines with J gene TRBJ2-5; the match to TRBD1 covers 9 bases. The CDR3 consists of 12 residues. CDR1 and CDR2 from the germline V gene are SQVTM and ANQGSEA. V was clipped by 7 bases and J by 4 bases; unmatched bases: 4. CDR3 DNA sequence: TGCAGCGGCGCGGGACAGGGAGAGACCCAGTACTTC. This sequence encodes CSGAGQGETQYF. The variable domain in full, completed from reference TRBV29-1 and TRBJ2-5, reads SAVISQKPSRDICQRGTSLTIQCQVDSQVTMMFWYRQQPGQSLTLIATANQGSEATYESGFVIDKFPISRPNLTFSTLTVSNMSPEDSSIYLCSGAGQGETQYFGPGTRLLVL.

The V gene is TRBV6-1, the J gene TRBJ2-2, with 11 positions matching TRBD2. Germline V CDR1 and CDR2: MNHNS, SASEGT. There are 16 residues in the CDR3. With V trimmed by 6 bases and J by 4 bases, 7 bases remained unmatched. The CDR3: CASSGPLAGATGELFF. The CDR3 region has the DNA TGTGCCAGCAGCGGGCCACTAGCGGGGGCCACCGGGGAGCTGTTTTTT.

The chain is built from TRBV20-1 and TRBJ2-5; 11 bases align to TRBD2. The CDR3 runs to 17 residues. The germline CDR1 and CDR2 sequences are DFQATT and SNEGSKA (reference sequence). The trim removed 1 base at V and 5 bases at J, leaving 12 bases unmatched. CDR3 DNA: TGCAGTGCTAGAGGAGGGACTAGCGGATCCAGGTGGGAGACCCAGTACTTC. This gives the protein CSARGGTSGSRWETQYF.

The table lists this clonotype with a count of one. V usage is TRBV5-6 and J usage is TRBJ2-5, with TRBD2 matching 7 bases. J lost 2 bases, V lost 4 bases, and 8 bases had no gene match. Germline loops: CDR1 SGHDT, CDR2 YYEEEE. The CDR3 is 15 amino acids. In DNA, the CDR3 is TGTGCCAGCAGCAAAAGCGGGGACGGGCAAGAGACCCAGTACTTC. It codes for CASSKSGDGQETQYF.

V and J are TRBV4-2 and TRBJ2-3; 9 nucleotides line up with TRBD2. J gave up 2 bases and V 1 base, and 7 bases lay outside the gene matches. This CDR3 comprises 17 residues. Germline V lookup: CDR1 LGHNA, CDR2 YNFKEQ. This CDR3 reads CASSQVLAGENTDTQYF. DNA of the CDR3: TGTGCCAGCAGCCAAGTTTTAGCGGGGGAAAACACAGATACGCAGTATTTT.

The V and J genes are TRBV4-3 and TRBJ1-6; perhaps TRBD1 as D (5 bases). This CDR3 region has 13 residues. Looked up from germline, CDR1 is LGHNA and CDR2 is YSLEER. V dropped 4 bases and J dropped 8 bases, with 9 bases sitting between them. CDR3 sequence reads: CASSRLQDSPLHF. As DNA, the CDR3 is TGCGCCAGCAGCCGGCTACAGGATTCACCCCTCCACTTT.

In this sample, this clonotype turned up a few times. The chain couples TRBV2 to TRBJ1-5; possible D gene TRBD1, 6 bases. With 5 bases removed from V and 4 bases from J, the gap between germline ends came to 12 bases. Germline V gene sequence: CDR1 SNHLY, CDR2 FYNNEI. The CDR3 is made up of 14 amino acids. CDR3 sequence: CASSQTGWNQPQHF. The CDR3 nucleotides are TGTGCCAGCAGTCAAACAGGGTGGAATCAGCCCCAGCATTTT.

This clonotype was recorded a few times. CDR3 sequence reads: CASSFGQGINEQFF. The DNA of the CDR3 is TGTGCCAGCAGTTTCGGACAGGGGATCAATGAGCAGTTCTTC. The V and J genes are TRBV12-3 or TRBV12-4 and TRBJ2-1; 9 bases are shared with TRBD1. V was pared by 3 bases and J by 6 bases, with 3 bases of the junction left unmatched. The CDR3 sequence is 14 residues long.

A few counts support this clonotype. The chain links TRBV20-1 to TRBJ2-6, with D perhaps matching TRBD1 or TRBD2 (5 bases each). Between the trimmed V and J ends, which lost 3 bases and 0 bases, there was a span of 6 bases. This CDR3 contains 14 residues. Germline values: CDR1 DFQATT, CDR2 SNEGSKA (reference sequence). The CDR3 spells CSASGASGANVLTF. The CDR3 bases are TGCAGTGCTAGCGGGGCCTCTGGGGCCAACGTCCTGACTTTC.

This chain connects TRBV6-5 to TRBJ2-7, with 7 bases lining up with TRBD1. TRBJ2-5 matches the DNA end more closely, so the J call is doubtful. CDR3 length: 16 amino acids. CDR1 is MNHEY, CDR2 SVGAGI, per germline. The CDR3 nucleotides read TGTGCCAGCAGTTACTCGAAAAGGGGGCCGGGAAAGACCCAGTACTTC. Its translation: CASSYSKRGPGKTQYF.

Note on this clonotype: The CDR3 ends on some other residue instead of the conserved phenylalanine or tryptophan, so this is likely a read error. The gene calls are TRBV4-3 and TRBJ1-2, with D possibly TRBD1 on 6 matching bases. Germline assignment: CDR1 LGHNA and CDR2 YSLEER. The CDR3 runs 14 residues. V lost 0 bases and J lost 7, with 12 bases in between. The CDR3 DNA sequence: TGCGCCAGCAGCCAAGATCTGGGGGCGCTTGGCTACACCGTC. Residues: CASSQDLGALGYTV.

This clonotype occurred many times. J is TRBJ2-1 and V is TRBV11-2; D not resolved. CDR1 is SGHAT, CDR2 FQNNGV, per germline. This CDR3 region has 14 residues. The V end lost 5 bases, the J end lost 3 bases, and 11 bases lay between the germline ends. The CDR3 DNA reads as TGTGCCAGCAGCCCGGTTCGTAGCTACAATGAGCAGTTCTTC. This encodes CASSPVRSYNEQFF. Together with reference TRBV11-2 and TRBJ2-1, the CDR3 gives the full variable domain: EAGVAQSPRYKIIEKRQSVAFWCNPISGHATLYWYQQILGQGPKLLIQFQNNGVVDDSQLPKDRFSAERLKGVDSTLKIQPAKLEDSAVYLCASSPVRSYNEQFFGPGTRLTVL.

A remark on this clonotype: Mismatch with germline at one junction end may stem from a read error. The rearrangement joins TRBV7-3 to TRBJ2-3; D uncertain. Looked up from germline, CDR1 is SGHTA and CDR2 is FQGTGA. This CDR3 is built from 13 residues. For the CDR3, the DNA is TGTGCCAGCAGCTCAATAGCTGGGGATACGCCGTATTTT. Protein sequence: CASSSIAGDTPYF.